The 21 T cell receptor beta chains below all came from one sample that was sequenced in a study of blood T cell repertoires in COVID-19 (dated by TCRdb to the early 2020s). Receptor libraries were prepared by the immunoSEQ multiplex PCR assay. The immuneACCESS repertoire file appears here via TCRdb, limited to in-frame rearrangements. These files lack a portion of the clones; in checked studies, under half of the deficit traces to unresolved V genes, and the cause of the others is not known. In all, the sample holds some 360,000 clones, and approximately 87% of those were seen once. Of the sample, approximately 2.5% falls within the top ten clones. The specimen was peripheral blood. The receptors come from a woman aged 60-75 years with COVID-19, enrolled during active disease.

The V call is TRBV5-4, the J call TRBJ1-6, with D perhaps TRBD1 (5 bases). The CDR3 is 15 residues long. The V gene lost 6 bases and the J gene lost 6 bases, with 16 bases spanning the gap. Germline V gene lookup returns CDR1 SGHNT and CDR2 YYREEE (reference sequence). The CDR3 loop is CASKMDIAINSPLHF. CDR3 bases: TGTGCCAGCAAAATGGACATTGCCATTAATTCACCCCTCCACTTT.

This sequence joins TRBV6-5 and TRBJ1-1; unclear D gene. V was cut by 5 bases and J by 1 base, with 5 bases left in between. Per germline, CDR1 MNHEY and CDR2 SVGAGI. This CDR3 spans 12 amino acids. The CDR3 DNA reads TGTGCCAGCAGTCTTTGGAACACTGAAGCTTTCTTT. Protein product: CASSLWNTEAFF.

The chain uses TRBV7-9 and TRBJ1-1; 9 bases agree with TRBD1. The CDR3 runs 16 residues. Losses at the gene ends were 5 bases for V and 4 bases for J; bases not matched to a gene: 11. Germline loops: CDR1 SEHNR, CDR2 FQNEAQ (reference sequence). CDR3 DNA: TGTGCCAGCAGCCGTATAACAGGGGGCGGGGGCACTGAAGCTTTCTTT. Its protein product is CASSRITGGGGTEAFF.

The chain carries TRBV18 and TRBJ2-5, with a possible D match to TRBD2 (5 bases). The germline V gene encodes CDR1 KGHSH and CDR2 LQKENI. This CDR3 region has 14 residues. V lost 1 base to trimming and J lost 1 base, with 7 bases between them. The CDR3 loop is CASSPQLGQETQYF. CDR3 in DNA: TGTGCCAGCTCACCACAACTAGGCCAAGAGACCCAGTACTTC.

The chain recombines TRBV5-5 with TRBJ1-3; D uncertain. Germline-derived CDR1 and CDR2 are SGHKS and YYEKEE (reference sequence). The V end lost 4 bases, the J end lost 1 base, and 12 bases lay between the germline ends. This CDR3 is 15 amino acids long. In nucleotides, the CDR3 is TGTGCCAGCAGCCTGGAACTTAATTCTGGAAACACCATATATTTT. Translation gives CASSLELNSGNTIYF.

The rearrangement uses TRBV11-2 and TRBJ1-2, with D tentatively TRBD1 (6 bases). With 4 bases removed from V and 6 bases from J, the gap between germline ends came to 9 bases. Looked up from germline, CDR1 is SGHAT and CDR2 is FQNNGV. CDR3 length equals 12 residues. Here the CDR3 reads CASSWGGDGYTF. The CDR3 nucleotides read TGTGCCAGCAGCTGGGGGGGCGATGGCTACACCTTC. Drawing the rest from reference TRBV11-2 and TRBJ1-2, the complete variable domain is EAGVAQSPRYKIIEKRQSVAFWCNPISGHATLYWYQQILGQGPKLLIQFQNNGVVDDSQLPKDRFSAERLKGVDSTLKIQPAKLEDSAVYLCASSWGGDGYTFGSGTRLTVV.

The chain is built from TRBV12-3 or TRBV12-4 and TRBJ2-5, with 8 bases lining up with TRBD2. The CDR3 spans 13 residues. V gave up 3 bases and J gave up 5 bases; unmatched junction bases: 2. CDR3: CASSLPGGETQYF. The CDR3 DNA reads as TGTGCCAGCAGTTTGCCGGGGGGGGAGACCCAGTACTTC.

The chain joins TRBV11-2 to TRBJ2-5; 12 bases are shared with TRBD2. V lost 4 bases, J lost 1 base, and 10 bases stayed unmatched. The CDR3 runs 18 residues. Germline V gene data show CDR1 as SGHAT and CDR2 as FQNNGV. CDR3 nucleotides: TGTGCCAGCAGCTCCGTTTGGCTAGCGGGGGGGATCCAAGAGACCCAGTACTTC. Amino acid sequence: CASSSVWLAGGIQETQYF.

The chain couples TRBV2 to TRBJ2-2, with D possibly TRBD2 on 7 matching bases. CDR1 and CDR2 (germline): SNHLY, FYNNEI. There are 16 residues in the CDR3. The V and J ends lost 3 bases and 5 bases respectively, with 16 bases between them. CDR3 in amino acids: CASSERGRRETGELFF. The DNA for the CDR3 is TGTGCCAGCAGTGAGCGGGGGCGAAGAGAGACCGGGGAGCTGTTTTTT.

The V gene is TRBV27, the J gene TRBJ1-1; 9 bases are shared with TRBD1. V was clipped by 2 bases and J by 5 bases; unmatched bases: 6. From germline, CDR1 is MNHEY and CDR2 SMNVEV (reference sequence). There are 15 residues in the CDR3. The CDR3 region has the DNA TGTGCCAGCAGTTTAAGGGACAGGGTAGGGACTGAAGCTTTCTTT. Translation gives CASSLRDRVGTEAFF.

This chain links TRBV2 with TRBJ2-2; a weak D match, TRBD1 (7 bases). Germline loops: CDR1 SNHLY, CDR2 FYNNEI. Trimming took off 5 bases at V and 5 bases at J, with 15 bases between the two ends. This CDR3 is built from 15 residues. The CDR3 sequence: CASSSLTGRTGELFF. CDR3 bases: TGTGCCAGCAGTTCCTTGACAGGGAGGACCGGGGAGCTGTTTTTT.

The J gene is TRBJ2-5, the V gene TRBV27, with D possibly being TRBD1 (6 bases). CDR1 and CDR2 (germline): MNHEY, SMNVEV (reference sequence). The V end lost 0 bases, the J end lost 5 bases, and 13 bases lay between the germline ends. The CDR3 is made up of 15 amino acids. The CDR3 is CASSLSGQRGETQYF. DNA for the CDR3: TGTGCCAGCAGTTTATCGGGACAAAGGGGGGAGACCCAGTACTTC.

The chain carries TRBV28 and TRBJ2-5, with a weak D call TRBD1 (6 bases). The CDR3 is made up of 14 amino acids. Germline lookup yields CDR1 MDHEN and CDR2 SYDVKM. V was cut by 8 bases and J by 5 bases, with 18 bases left in between. The CDR3 loop is CASGATGLLETQYF. The CDR3, as DNA: TGTGCCAGCGGCGCAACAGGGCTCCTGGAGACCCAGTACTTC.

The chain links TRBV10-3 to TRBJ2-7, with D unresolved. In germline, CDR1 is ENHRY, CDR2 SYGVKD. Trimming cost V 0 bases and J 7 bases, with 10 bases left between them. This CDR3 spans 13 amino acids. The CDR3 loop reads CAISESPGWEQYF. In nucleotides, the CDR3 is TGTGCCATCAGTGAGTCGCCAGGATGGGAGCAGTACTTC.

The chain has TRBV4-2 and TRBJ1-2; D uncertain. V was trimmed by 3 bases and J by 4 bases, leaving 15 bases between them. This CDR3 has 15 residues. Germline loops: CDR1 LGHNA, CDR2 YNFKEQ. The CDR3 loop reads CASSQGGSLLYGYTF. The DNA for the CDR3 is TGTGCCAGCAGCCAGGGAGGGAGTTTGCTCTATGGCTACACCTTC.

V usage is TRBV3-1 (or the pseudogene TRBV3-2) and J usage is TRBJ1-3; D remains ambiguous. CDR1 LGHDT and CDR2 YNNKEL come from the germline V gene (reference sequence). Trimming left V 4 bases short and J 3 bases short, with 10 bases between. The CDR3 is 14 amino acids. The CDR3 reads CASSPWRDGNTIYF. The CDR3 DNA follows: TGTGCCAGCAGCCCCTGGCGGGATGGAAACACCATATATTTT.

The chain has TRBV7-2 and TRBJ1-1; weak D call: TRBD1 (6 bases). This CDR3 is 12 amino acids long. The ends were cut back, 6 bases at V and 11 bases at J, with 16 bases in the middle. Per germline, CDR1 SGHTA and CDR2 FQGNSA. For the CDR3, the DNA is TGTGCCAGCAGTCCCCACAGGGTAGACGCTTTCTTT. It translates to CASSPHRVDAFF.

The chain has TRBV5-4 and TRBJ2-5, with D uncertain. The CDR3 loop spans 15 amino acids. The germline V and J ends were trimmed by 0 bases and 5 bases, with 14 bases remaining between them. Per germline, CDR1 SGHNT and CDR2 YYREEE (reference sequence). Here the CDR3 DNA reads TGTGCCAGCAGCTTGGGCCCCGGCGGTAGGGAGACCCAGTACTTC. Amino acid sequence: CASSLGPGGRETQYF.

The V and J genes are TRBV7-8 and TRBJ1-2; D perhaps matches TRBD1 (6 bases). The CDR3 runs 13 residues. CDR1 and CDR2 (germline): SGHVS, FQNEAQ. V lost 7 bases and J 2 bases, leaving 11 bases between the germline ends. Here the CDR3 DNA reads TGTGCCAGCAAGGGCAGGGGAAACTATGGCTACACCTTC. This gives the protein CASKGRGNYGYTF.

The V call is TRBV6-5, the J call TRBJ1-1; D gene uncertain. V was trimmed by 7 bases and J by 5 bases, leaving 14 bases between them. Looked up from germline, CDR1 is MNHEY and CDR2 is SVGAGI. The CDR3 covers 13 residues. CDR3 DNA: TGTGCCAGCAACCCACAGAGACGGACTGAAGCTTTCTTT. As protein: CASNPQRRTEAFF.

The V and J genes are TRBV14 and TRBJ1-1, with D possibly TRBD1 on 6 matching bases. This CDR3 spans 12 amino acids. Trimming removed 5 bases from V and 10 bases from J, with 14 bases in between. CDR1 is SGHDN and CDR2 is FVKESK in the germline V gene. CDR3 DNA sequence: TGTGCCAGCAGCGCCACCGGGACAAGAGCTTTCTTT. It yields the protein CASSATGTRAFF.